Listed below are T cell receptor beta chains from one sample, sequenced in a study of CD8 T cells in ankylosing spondylitis. From the 5' RACE reads, TCRdb called clonotypes with MiXCR, one entry per CDR3 protein. The sample holds nearly 250,000 distinct CDR3 sequences; 30% to 35% are singletons and the top ten take about 4%. Sequenced: blood, either unsorted or a sorted T cell fraction (not recorded which). These receptors originate from a male donor with ankylosing spondylitis or in good health (not recorded which). Both conserved end residues are trimmed from each CDR3. Each record gives: V gene, clone size, CDR3 protein. Rows may omit the clone size; those that give it use once, few, many or a size class.

V: TRBV12-3/TRBV12-4
size: -
CDR3: ASKVQGANQPQH

V: TRBV12-3/TRBV12-4
size: few
CDR3: ASSLNRPSGNQPQH

V: TRBV6-1
size: few
CDR3: ASRPRTVAYGYT

V: TRBV13
size: few
CDR3: ASSLGLNEQY

V: TRBV20-1
size: many
CDR3: SASNGGWTTEAF

V: TRBV10-3
size: -
CDR3: ATEQGSEQF

V: TRBV15
size: few
CDR3: ATGRQRREGEQF

V: TRBV20-1
size: many
CDR3: SARVGFEQY

V: TRBV7-2
size: once
CDR3: ASRLSGENEQF

V: TRBV5-5
size: -
CDR3: ASSLERSETQY

V: TRBV10-3
size: -
CDR3: AISGGLSNEQF

V: TRBV10-3
size: -
CDR3: AISGPSLTDTQY

V: TRBV11-2
size: -
CDR3: ASSPIANEQF

V: TRBV20-1
size: -
CDR3: SAQAGGNTEAF

V: TRBV9
size: few
CDR3: ASSGSDRNYGYT

V: TRBV9
size: few
CDR3: ASSNRDKSTDTQY

V: TRBV12-3/TRBV12-4
size: few
CDR3: ASSLSFRLAGPNEQF

V: TRBV5-1
size: -
CDR3: ASTGTGNHYGYT

V: TRBV6-1
size: -
CDR3: ASRTLRGSDDEQY

V: TRBV7-2
size: few
CDR3: ASSTKAGGYEQY

V: TRBV5-1
size: -
CDR3: ASSLKSSSYNEQF

V: TRBV5-1
size: -
CDR3: ASSLGEGRKAF

V: TRBV7-2
size: few
CDR3: ASSLEGGKETQY